This record covers a single TCR beta chain. The entry originates in a study of blood T cell repertoires in COVID-19. Study-level background: Donors in the United States, Italy and Spain gave samples during acute or convalescent COVID-19. PBMCs, B-cell-depleted T cells, or T cells were the source of the cDNA or gDNA that made up the material.

Original handling: The authors estimated nucleated cell counts from reference gene primer amplification. Here immunoSEQ multiplex PCR was the method, and the copy in TCRdb shows in-frame clones only, minus some. V and J calls and clone size follow that table, whereas D and trimming were derived from the DNA. The data hold under 350,000 clones, with approximately 90% observed a single time. Germline-derived CDR1 and CDR2 are SNHLY and FYNNEI. V was clipped by 6 bases and J by 0 bases, with 13 bases between them. The CDR3 totals 15 residues. Material: peripheral blood. This chain uses TRBV2 with TRBJ2-3; D perhaps matches TRBD2 (5 bases). The receptor was derived from a man aged 35-49 years with acute or convalescent COVID-19. In nucleotides, the CDR3 is TGTGCCAGCAGCCCACCGGGATTAAGCACAGATACGCAGTATTTT. Its protein is CASSPPGLSTDTQYF.